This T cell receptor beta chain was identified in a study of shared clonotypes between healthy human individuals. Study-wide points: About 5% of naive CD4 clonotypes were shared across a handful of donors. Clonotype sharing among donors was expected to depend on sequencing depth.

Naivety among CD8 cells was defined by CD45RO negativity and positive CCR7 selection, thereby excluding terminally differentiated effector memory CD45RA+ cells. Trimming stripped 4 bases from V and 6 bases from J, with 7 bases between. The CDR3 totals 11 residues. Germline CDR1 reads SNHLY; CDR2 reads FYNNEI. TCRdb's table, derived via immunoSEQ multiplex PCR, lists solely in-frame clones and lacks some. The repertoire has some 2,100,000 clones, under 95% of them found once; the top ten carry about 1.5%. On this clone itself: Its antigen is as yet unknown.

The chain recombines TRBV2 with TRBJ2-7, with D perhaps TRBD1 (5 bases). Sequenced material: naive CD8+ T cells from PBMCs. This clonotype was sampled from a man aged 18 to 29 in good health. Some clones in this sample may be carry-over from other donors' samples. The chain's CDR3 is CASSGGGEQYF. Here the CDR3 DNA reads TGTGCCAGCAGTGGGGGCGGCGAGCAGTACTTC. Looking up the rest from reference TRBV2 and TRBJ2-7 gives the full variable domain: EPEVTQTPSHQVTQMGQEVILRCVPISNHLYFYWYRQILGQKVEFLVSFYNNEISEKSEIFDDQFSVERPDGSNFTLKIRSTKLEDSAMYFCASSGGGEQYFGPGTRLTVT.